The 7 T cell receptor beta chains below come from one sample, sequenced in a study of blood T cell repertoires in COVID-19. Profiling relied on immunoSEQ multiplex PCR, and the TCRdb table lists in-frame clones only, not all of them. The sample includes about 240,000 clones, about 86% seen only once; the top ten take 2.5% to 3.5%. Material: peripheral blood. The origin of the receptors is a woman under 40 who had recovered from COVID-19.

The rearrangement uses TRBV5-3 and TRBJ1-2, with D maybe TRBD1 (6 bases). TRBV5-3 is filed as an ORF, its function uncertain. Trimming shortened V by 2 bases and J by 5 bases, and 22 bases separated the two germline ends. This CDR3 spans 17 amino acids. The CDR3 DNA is TGTGCCAGAAGCTTTTCGGATAACGACAGGCTCTATTATGGCTACACCTTC. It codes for CARSFSDNDRLYYGYTF.

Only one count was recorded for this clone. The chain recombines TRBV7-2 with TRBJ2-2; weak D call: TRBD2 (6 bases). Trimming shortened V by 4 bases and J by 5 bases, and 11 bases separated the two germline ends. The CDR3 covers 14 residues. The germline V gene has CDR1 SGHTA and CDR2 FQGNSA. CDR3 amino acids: CASSSAGGTGELFF. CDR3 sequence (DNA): TGTGCCAGCAGCTCGGCAGGAGGGACCGGGGAGCTGTTTTTT.

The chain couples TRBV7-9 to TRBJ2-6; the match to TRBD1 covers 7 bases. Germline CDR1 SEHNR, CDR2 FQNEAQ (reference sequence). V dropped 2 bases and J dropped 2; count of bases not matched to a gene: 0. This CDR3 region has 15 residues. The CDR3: CASSLTGAGANVLTF. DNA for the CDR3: TGTGCCAGCAGCTTAACAGGGGCTGGGGCCAACGTCCTGACTTTC.

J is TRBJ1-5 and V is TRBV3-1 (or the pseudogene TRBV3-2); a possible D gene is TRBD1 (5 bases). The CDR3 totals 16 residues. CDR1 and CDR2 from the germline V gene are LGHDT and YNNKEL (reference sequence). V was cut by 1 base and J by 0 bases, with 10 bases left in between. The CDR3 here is CASSQGRQSSNQPQHF. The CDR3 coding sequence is TGTGCCAGCAGCCAAGGGAGACAGTCTAGCAATCAGCCCCAGCATTTT.

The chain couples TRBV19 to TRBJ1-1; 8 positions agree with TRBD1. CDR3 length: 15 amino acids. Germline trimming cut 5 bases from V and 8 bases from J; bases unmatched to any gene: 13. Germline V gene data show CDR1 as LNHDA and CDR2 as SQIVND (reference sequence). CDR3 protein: CASSVGWVQGAEAFF. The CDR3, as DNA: TGTGCCAGTAGTGTTGGTTGGGTTCAGGGGGCAGAAGCTTTCTTT.

The CDR3 coding sequence is TGTGCCAGCAGCCCCACGGGACTTTACGAGCAGTACTTC. Encoded protein: CASSPTGLYEQYF. The chain combines TRBV14 with TRBJ2-7; D might be TRBD2 (6 bases). Deletions cut 4 bases from V and 4 bases from J, with 11 bases between. The CDR3 totals 13 residues. Germline CDR1 reads SGHDN; CDR2 reads FVKESK.

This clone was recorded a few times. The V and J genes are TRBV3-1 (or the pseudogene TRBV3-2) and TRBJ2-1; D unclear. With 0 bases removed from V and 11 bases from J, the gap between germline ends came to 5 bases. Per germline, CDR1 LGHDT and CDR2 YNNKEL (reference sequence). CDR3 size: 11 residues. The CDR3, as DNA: TGTGCCAGCAGCCAAGAGTATCAGCAGTTCTTC. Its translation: CASSQEYQQFF.